A selection of T cell receptor beta chains follows, all from one sample in a study of cytomegalovirus exposure and HLA in healthy donors. Sequencing was performed with immunoSEQ multiplex PCR; in TCRdb, only in-frame clones are kept and a portion is missing. Among more than 140,000 clones, approximately 84% were seen once, and the ten largest hold around 1.9%. The material sequenced was PBMCs. The receptors originated from a woman between 40 and 55 years old in good health and CMV-seronegative. CDR3s include the opening cysteine and the closing phenylalanine or tryptophan. The order of the fields is CDR3 DNA, CDR3 protein, D gene, clone size, V gene, J gene. D genes are given only for firm matches. A row's size may be missing; if present it is once, few, many or a size class.

CDR3nt: TGCGCCAGCAGTTCCAACTCTGGGAGATACGAGCAGTACTTC
CDR3aa: CASSSNSGRYEQYF
d_gene: .
abundance: .
v_gene: TRBV5-1
j_gene: TRBJ2-7

CDR3nt: TGCGCCAGCAGCTCAAATTCAGGGTCGGTAGAGACCCAGTACTTC
CDR3aa: CASSSNSGSVETQYF
d_gene: .
abundance: .
v_gene: TRBV5-1
j_gene: TRBJ2-5

CDR3nt: TGTGCCAGCAGTTCCCCAGGGGCCTCAGCAACCGGGGAGCTGTTTTTT
CDR3aa: CASSSPGASATGELFF
d_gene: .
abundance: .
v_gene: TRBV28
j_gene: TRBJ2-2

CDR3nt: TGTGCCATCAGTGACATTGCCAAAATGAACGCAGGTGGGACAGTCAGAGAAAAACTGTTTTTT
CDR3aa: CAISDIAKMNAGGTVREKLFF
d_gene: TRBD1
abundance: .
v_gene: TRBV10-3
j_gene: TRBJ1-4

CDR3nt: TGTGCCAGCAGTCCCCCCGGGCCCGGGCGTGGCGGGACCCGTGCAGATACGCAGTATTTT
CDR3aa: CASSPPGPGRGGTRADTQYF
d_gene: .
abundance: .
v_gene: TRBV27
j_gene: TRBJ2-3

CDR3nt: TGTGCCAGCAGCTTAGGGGAGGTTTCCACCCGTTTGGGGGGCTACACCTTC
CDR3aa: CASSLGEVSTRLGGYTF
d_gene: .
abundance: .
v_gene: TRBV11-2
j_gene: TRBJ1-2

CDR3nt: TGTGCCAGCAGCCAAGCGGTCGAAAATGAAAAACTGTTTTTT
CDR3aa: CASSQAVENEKLFF
d_gene: .
abundance: .
v_gene: TRBV14
j_gene: TRBJ1-4

CDR3nt: TGCGCCAGCAGCCAAGGCAGGGGGATTGGGTTAGATACGCAGTATTTT
CDR3aa: CASSQGRGIGLDTQYF
d_gene: TRBD1
abundance: .
v_gene: TRBV4-3
j_gene: TRBJ2-3

CDR3nt: TGTGCCAGCAGTCCCCAGGGGCGCATCTATGGCTACACCTTC
CDR3aa: CASSPQGRIYGYTF
d_gene: .
abundance: .
v_gene: TRBV27
j_gene: TRBJ1-2

CDR3nt: TGTGCCAGCAGTTTCGGACAGGGGGGAGTCGAAAAACTGTTTTTT
CDR3aa: CASSFGQGGVEKLFF
d_gene: TRBD1
abundance: .
v_gene: TRBV6-5
j_gene: TRBJ1-4

CDR3nt: TGTGCCAGTAGTATAGTAGACAGGGGCAATCAGCCCCAGCATTTT
CDR3aa: CASSIVDRGNQPQHF
d_gene: TRBD1
abundance: .
v_gene: TRBV19
j_gene: TRBJ1-5

CDR3nt: TGTGCCAGAAGCTGGGGTAGCGGGAGGGCCGGAGATACGCAGTATTTT
CDR3aa: CARSWGSGRAGDTQYF
d_gene: .
abundance: .
v_gene: TRBV7-5
j_gene: TRBJ2-3

CDR3nt: TGTGCCAGCACACGGCAGGGAGGGTACAATGAGCAGTTCTTC
CDR3aa: CASTRQGGYNEQFF
d_gene: TRBD2
abundance: .
v_gene: TRBV5-5
j_gene: TRBJ2-1

CDR3nt: TGTGCCAGCAGTTACTTTGTCGGGATCAATCAGCCCCAGCATTTT
CDR3aa: CASSYFVGINQPQHF
d_gene: .
abundance: once
v_gene: TRBV6-6
j_gene: TRBJ1-5